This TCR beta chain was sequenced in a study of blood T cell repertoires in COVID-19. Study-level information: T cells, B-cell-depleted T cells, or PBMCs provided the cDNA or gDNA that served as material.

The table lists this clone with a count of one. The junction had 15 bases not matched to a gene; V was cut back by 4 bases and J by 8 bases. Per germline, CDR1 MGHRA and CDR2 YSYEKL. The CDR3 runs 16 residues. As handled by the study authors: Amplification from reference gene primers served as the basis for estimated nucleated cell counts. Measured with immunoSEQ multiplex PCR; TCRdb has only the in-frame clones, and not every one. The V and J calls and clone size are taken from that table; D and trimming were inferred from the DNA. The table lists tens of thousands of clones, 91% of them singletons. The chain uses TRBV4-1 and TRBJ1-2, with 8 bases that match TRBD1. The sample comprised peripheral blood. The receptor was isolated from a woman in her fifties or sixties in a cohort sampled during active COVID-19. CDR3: CASSLGTGQNREGYTF. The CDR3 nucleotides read TGCGCCAGCAGCCTCGGGACAGGACAAAACCGCGAGGGCTACACCTTC.